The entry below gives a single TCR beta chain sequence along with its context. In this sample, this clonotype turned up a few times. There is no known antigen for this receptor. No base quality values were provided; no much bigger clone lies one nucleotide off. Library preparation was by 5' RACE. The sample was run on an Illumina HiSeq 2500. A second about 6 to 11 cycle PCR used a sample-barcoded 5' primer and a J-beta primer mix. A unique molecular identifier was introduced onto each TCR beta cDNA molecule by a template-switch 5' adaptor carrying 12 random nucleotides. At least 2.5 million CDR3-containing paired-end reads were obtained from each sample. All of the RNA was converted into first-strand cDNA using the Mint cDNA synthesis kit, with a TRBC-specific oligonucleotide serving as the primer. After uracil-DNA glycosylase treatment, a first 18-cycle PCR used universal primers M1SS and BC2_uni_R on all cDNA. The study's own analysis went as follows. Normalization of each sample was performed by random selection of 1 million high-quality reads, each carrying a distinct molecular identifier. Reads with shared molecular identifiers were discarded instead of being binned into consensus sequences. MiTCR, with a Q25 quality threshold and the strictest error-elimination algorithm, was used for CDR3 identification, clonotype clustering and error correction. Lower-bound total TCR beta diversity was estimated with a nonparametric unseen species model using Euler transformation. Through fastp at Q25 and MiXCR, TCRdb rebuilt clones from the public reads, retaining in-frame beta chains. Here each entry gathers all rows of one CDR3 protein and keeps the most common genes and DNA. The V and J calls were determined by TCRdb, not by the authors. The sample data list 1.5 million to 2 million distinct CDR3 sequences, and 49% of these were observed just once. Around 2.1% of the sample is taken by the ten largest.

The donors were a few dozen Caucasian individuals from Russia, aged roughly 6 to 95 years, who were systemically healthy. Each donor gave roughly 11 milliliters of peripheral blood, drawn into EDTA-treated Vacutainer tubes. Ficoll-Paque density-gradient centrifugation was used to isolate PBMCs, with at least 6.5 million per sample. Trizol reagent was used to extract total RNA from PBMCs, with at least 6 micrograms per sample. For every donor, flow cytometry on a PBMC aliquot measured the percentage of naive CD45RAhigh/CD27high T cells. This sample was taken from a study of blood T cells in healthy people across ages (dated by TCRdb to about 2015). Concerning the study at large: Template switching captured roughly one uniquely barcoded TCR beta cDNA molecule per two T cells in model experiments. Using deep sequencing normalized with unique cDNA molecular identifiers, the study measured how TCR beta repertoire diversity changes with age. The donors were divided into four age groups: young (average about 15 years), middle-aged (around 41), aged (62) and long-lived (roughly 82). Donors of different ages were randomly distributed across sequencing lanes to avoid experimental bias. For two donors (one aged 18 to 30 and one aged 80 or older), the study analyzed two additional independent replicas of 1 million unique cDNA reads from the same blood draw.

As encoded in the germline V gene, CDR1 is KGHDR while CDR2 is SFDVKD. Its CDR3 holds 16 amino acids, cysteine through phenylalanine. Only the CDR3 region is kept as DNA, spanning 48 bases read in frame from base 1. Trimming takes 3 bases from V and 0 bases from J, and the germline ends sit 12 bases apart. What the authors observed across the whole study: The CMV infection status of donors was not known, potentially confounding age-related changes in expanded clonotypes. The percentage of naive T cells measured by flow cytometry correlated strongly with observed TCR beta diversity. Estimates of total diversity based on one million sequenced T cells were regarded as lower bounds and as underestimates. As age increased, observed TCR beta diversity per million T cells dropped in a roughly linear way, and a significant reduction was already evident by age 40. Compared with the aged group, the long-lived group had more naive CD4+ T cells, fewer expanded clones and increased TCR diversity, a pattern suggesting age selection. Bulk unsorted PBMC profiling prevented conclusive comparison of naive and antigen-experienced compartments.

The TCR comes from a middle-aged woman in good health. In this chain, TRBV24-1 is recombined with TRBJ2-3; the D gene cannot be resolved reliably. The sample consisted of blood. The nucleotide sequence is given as TGTGCCACCAGTGATCCGACCGGGTCTAGCACAGATACGCAGTATTTT. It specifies CATSDPTGSSTDTQYF.